The 20 T cell receptor beta chains listed next were all sequenced from one sample in a study of OX40 agonist ivuxolimab in advanced cancers. Generated by immunoSEQ multiplex PCR, the TCRdb table keeps only in-frame clones and is missing some. Of about 50,000 clones in the sample, about nine tenths were seen once. The material was CD4+ or CD8+ T cells sorted from blood, obtained in a trial of the OX40 agonist ivuxolimab. All receptors derive from an adult with an advanced solid tumor such as melanoma, head and neck, liver or kidney cancer.

The V and J genes are TRBV13 and TRBJ1-1, with D possibly being TRBD1 (6 bases). This CDR3 region has 15 residues. CDR1 and CDR2 (germline): PRHDT, FYEKMQ (reference sequence). Trimming took off 7 bases at V and 5 bases at J, with 20 bases between the two ends. The CDR3 coding sequence is TGTGCCAGCACCCTAAACTGGGTAAGGGGGACTGAAGCTTTCTTT. It encodes CASTLNWVRGTEAFF. The full variable domain, its missing parts supplied by reference TRBV13 and TRBJ1-1, is AAGVIQSPRHLIKEKRETATLKCYPIPRHDTVYWYQQGPGQDPQFLISFYEKMQSDKGSIPDRFSAQQFSDYHSELNMSSLELGDSALYFCASTLNWVRGTEAFFGQGTRLTVV.

This sequence joins TRBV6-5 and TRBJ1-1; D gene ambiguous. The CDR3 is made up of 14 amino acids. The germline CDR1 and CDR2 sequences are MNHEY and SVGAGI. Trimming took 0 bases from V and 3 from J, leaving 8 bases between them. Here the CDR3 reads CASSYSSEDTEAFF. The DNA of the CDR3 is TGTGCCAGCAGTTACTCGTCGGAGGACACTGAAGCTTTCTTT.

This chain connects TRBV11-2 to TRBJ2-1, with D uncertain. From germline, CDR1 is SGHAT and CDR2 FQNNGV. Trimming took 0 bases from V and 4 from J, leaving 7 bases between them. The CDR3 runs 14 residues. For the CDR3, the DNA is TGTGCCAGCAGCTTAGAATTTGCGTACAATGAGCAGTTCTTC. Translated, it gives CASSLEFAYNEQFF. Supplemented by reference TRBV11-2 and TRBJ2-1, the full variable domain reads EAGVAQSPRYKIIEKRQSVAFWCNPISGHATLYWYQQILGQGPKLLIQFQNNGVVDDSQLPKDRFSAERLKGVDSTLKIQPAKLEDSAVYLCASSLEFAYNEQFFGPGTRLTVL.

This clone came up a few times. The chain carries TRBV21-1 and TRBJ2-7. TRBV21-1 is annotated as a pseudogene. The CDR3 has 12 residues. In DNA, the CDR3 is TGTGCCAGCAGCGATGAAATCCGTGAGCAGTACGTC. Its protein is CASSDEIREQYV.

The CDR3 DNA is TGCGCCAGCAGCCAAGAGCTAGCGGGAGTCCTTGGGTTTGACTACGAGCAGTACTTC. This sequence encodes CASSQELAGVLGFDYEQYF. V usage is TRBV4-1 and J usage is TRBJ2-7; 10 nucleotides align to TRBD2. The J segment lost 3 bases and the V segment lost 0 bases, leaving 14 bases of the junction unmatched. The CDR3 runs 19 residues. Germline assignment: CDR1 MGHRA and CDR2 YSYEKL.

The chain carries TRBV11-2 and TRBJ2-1, with D perhaps TRBD1 or TRBD2 (5 bases each). The V gene lost 4 bases and the J gene lost 2 bases, with 6 bases spanning the gap. CDR3 length equals 13 residues. The germline V gene has CDR1 SGHAT and CDR2 FQNNGV. The CDR3: CASSSGPYNEQFF. The CDR3 bases are TGTGCCAGCAGCTCGGGGCCCTACAATGAGCAGTTCTTC.

The chain has TRBV15 and TRBJ2-2; TRBD2 matches at 12 bases. The junction had 8 bases not matched to a gene; V was cut back by 5 bases and J by 7 bases. The CDR3 runs 16 residues. Germline V lookup: CDR1 LNHNV, CDR2 YYDKDF (reference sequence). In DNA form, the CDR3 reads TGTGCCACCAGCGACACTAGCGGGAGGAGGAGCGGGGAGCTGTTTTTT. This gives the protein CATSDTSGRRSGELFF.

The chain links TRBV13 to TRBJ1-1, with 8 bases identical to TRBD1. J lost 2 bases, V lost 10 bases, and 6 bases had no gene match. The CDR3 totals 13 residues. Germline V CDR1 and CDR2: PRHDT, FYEKMQ (reference sequence). In DNA form, the CDR3 reads TGTGCCACCGGACAGGGCGCAAACACTGAAGCTTTCTTT. Translated, it gives CATGQGANTEAFF.

The rearrangement uses TRBV27 and TRBJ2-7; the D gene is possibly TRBD1 (5 bases). V lost 5 bases, J lost 2 bases, and 10 bases lay in between. Germline lookup yields CDR1 MNHEY and CDR2 SMNVEV (reference sequence). The CDR3 spans 13 residues. CDR3 nucleotides: TGTGCCAGCAGTGACCGGACAACCTACGAGCAGTACTTC. Translated: CASSDRTTYEQYF.

V is TRBV19 and J is TRBJ1-1, with a possible D match to TRBD1 (5 bases). Germline-derived CDR1 and CDR2 are LNHDA and SQIVND (reference sequence). V lost 9 bases and J 3 bases, leaving 20 bases between the germline ends. The CDR3 is 15 amino acids. CDR3 in amino acids: CASSPTANVYTEAFF. The CDR3 region has the DNA TGTGCCAGCTCTCCGACAGCCAACGTATACACTGAAGCTTTCTTT.

This chain connects TRBV6-1 to TRBJ2-1, with 11 bases matching TRBD2. The V gene end was trimmed by 10 bases and the J gene end by 12 bases; junction bases not matched to a gene: 8. Germline V lookup: CDR1 MNHNS, CDR2 SASEGT. The CDR3 covers 12 residues. The CDR3 bases are TGTGCCATTTTAGCGGGGGGGCTAGGGCAGTTCTTC. As protein: CAILAGGLGQFF.

The V and J genes are TRBV5-8 and TRBJ2-7; D is possibly TRBD1 (5 bases). The germline V and J ends were trimmed by 0 bases and 6 bases, with 10 bases remaining between them. Germline CDR1 reads SGHTS; CDR2 reads YDEGEE. This CDR3 is 13 amino acids long. The CDR3 coding sequence is TGTGCCAGCAGCTTGGAGAGCAGGGTCGAGCAGTACTTC. Its protein product is CASSLESRVEQYF.

The gene calls are TRBV11-3 and TRBJ1-3; no reliable D call. CDR1 SGHNT and CDR2 YENEEA come from the germline V gene. This CDR3 has 12 residues. V was clipped by 5 bases and J by 8 bases, with 10 bases between them. CDR3 in amino acids: CASSEDGHTIYF. For the CDR3, the DNA is TGTGCCAGCAGCGAAGACGGTCACACCATATATTTT.

This clone was recorded only once. The chain carries TRBV28 and TRBJ1-2, with 9 nucleotides matching TRBD1. The CDR3 length is 15 residues. The ends lost 6 bases at V and 4 bases at J; junction bases unmatched: 9. Germline V gene data show CDR1 as MDHEN and CDR2 as SYDVKM. CDR3 in amino acids: CASSPRDRVSYGYTF. The CDR3 DNA reads TGTGCCAGCAGCCCTCGGGACAGGGTTTCCTATGGCTACACCTTC.

The chain uses TRBV9 and TRBJ2-7; TRBD1 or TRBD2 may be the D gene (5 bases each). Trimming shortened V by 0 bases and J by 1 base, and 8 bases separated the two germline ends. The CDR3 runs to 14 residues. Germline CDR1 SGDLS, CDR2 YYNGEE. The CDR3 DNA sequence: TGTGCCAGCAGCGTAGCTTGGGGGTCCTACGAGCAGTACTTC. Its translation: CASSVAWGSYEQYF.

By proportion, this clone is medium-sized. V and J are TRBV7-9 and TRBJ2-7, with TRBD2 matching over 9 bases. Losses at the gene ends were 4 bases for V and 11 bases for J; bases not matched to a gene: 3. The CDR3 has 11 residues. CDR1 is SEHNR, CDR2 FQNEAQ, per germline (reference sequence). CDR3: CASSSTSGKYF. Written as DNA, the CDR3 is TGTGCCAGCAGCTCGACTAGCGGAAAGTACTTC.

The gene calls are TRBV29-1 and TRBJ2-7; D might be TRBD1 (6 bases). This CDR3 has 14 residues. Looked up from germline, CDR1 is SQVTM and CDR2 is ANQGSEA. Trimming removed 3 bases at V and 1 base at J, with 13 bases between. CDR3 protein: CSVERTDGSYEQYF. The CDR3 DNA sequence: TGCAGCGTTGAGCGGACAGACGGGTCCTACGAGCAGTACTTC.

V and J are TRBV28 and TRBJ2-5; TRBD1 agrees at 10 bases. The junction had 5 bases not matched to a gene; V was cut back by 7 bases and J by 0 bases. This CDR3 comprises 15 residues. Germline V gene data show CDR1 as MDHEN and CDR2 as SYDVKM. The CDR3 nucleotides are TGTGCCAGCACCGCGGACAGGGGGTACCAAGAGACCCAGTACTTC. It yields the protein CASTADRGYQETQYF.

The chain is built from TRBV15 and TRBJ1-6, with D possibly TRBD1 on 5 matching bases. Per germline, CDR1 LNHNV and CDR2 YYDKDF (reference sequence). Trimming cost V 0 bases and J 7 bases, with 22 bases left between them. This CDR3 is 19 amino acids long. The CDR3 DNA is TGTGCCACCAGCAGAGATGCCGAGTATTCGGAGGGGCCAAATTCACCCCTCCACTTT. Protein sequence: CATSRDAEYSEGPNSPLHF. Full variable domain (remainder filled in from reference TRBV15 and TRBJ1-6): DAMVIQNPRYQVTQFGKPVTLSCSQTLNHNVMYWYQQKSSQAPKLLFHYYDKDFNNEADTPDNFQSRRPNTSFCFLDIRSPGLGDTAMYLCATSRDAEYSEGPNSPLHFGNGTRLTVT.

The chain uses TRBV2 and TRBJ2-2; 10 bases agree with TRBD1. In germline, CDR1 is SNHLY, CDR2 FYNNEI. The trim removed 8 bases at V and 5 bases at J, leaving 5 bases unmatched. The CDR3 contains 14 residues. The CDR3 loop reads CASRDRGYTGELFF. CDR3 nucleotide sequence: TGTGCCAGCCGGGACAGGGGTTATACCGGGGAGCTGTTTTTT.